The entry below gives a single T cell receptor (beta chain) sequence along with its context. These data belong to a study of technical replicates of blood from a handful of donors. Profiled with immunoSEQ multiplex PCR; TCRdb holds only in-frame clones, not every one. Of roughly 56,000 clones detected, roughly 95% appear once; the ten largest clones hold about 3%. The CDR3 is 14 residues long. Trimming removed 1 base from V and 1 base from J, with 8 bases in between. Germline CDR1 and CDR2: GTSNPN and SVGIG (reference sequence). The rearrangement joins TRBV30 to TRBJ1-5; D ambiguous. The sequencing input was PBMCs. The sequence was collected from a human donor in good health. Some clones in this sample may be carry-over from other donors' samples. CDR3 sequence reads: CAWSEVGSNQPQHF. CDR3 bases: TGTGCCTGGAGTGAAGTCGGGAGCAATCAGCCCCAGCATTTT. The variable domain in full, with the rest retrieved from reference TRBV30 and TRBJ1-5, is SQTIHQWPATLVQPVGSPLSLECTVEGTSNPNLYWYRQAAGRGLQLLFYSVGIGQISSEVPQNLSASRPQDRQFILSSKKLLLSDSGFYLCAWSEVGSNQPQHFGDGTRLSIL.